This paragraph covers one TCR beta chain sequence. The data were taken from a study of T cell clones after liver transplantation. Clones were sequenced by immunoSEQ multiplex PCR, and TCRdb holds only the in-frame ones, with some missing. This sample has 40,000 to 65,000 clones; 84% occur once, and the top ten carry approximately 8%. In germline, CDR1 is MNHEY, CDR2 SVGAGI. The ends lost 0 bases at V and 1 base at J; junction bases unmatched: 2. The CDR3 length is 15 residues. This chain joins TRBV6-5 and TRBJ2-7; 8 bases are shared with TRBD1. The clonotype was recovered from a human donor who received a liver transplant. Here the sequenced sample was CD4+ T cells from blood, taken before liver transplant. The CDR3 spells CASSYSWTGSYEQYF. The CDR3 coding sequence is TGTGCCAGCAGTTACTCGTGGACAGGGTCCTACGAGCAGTACTTC.